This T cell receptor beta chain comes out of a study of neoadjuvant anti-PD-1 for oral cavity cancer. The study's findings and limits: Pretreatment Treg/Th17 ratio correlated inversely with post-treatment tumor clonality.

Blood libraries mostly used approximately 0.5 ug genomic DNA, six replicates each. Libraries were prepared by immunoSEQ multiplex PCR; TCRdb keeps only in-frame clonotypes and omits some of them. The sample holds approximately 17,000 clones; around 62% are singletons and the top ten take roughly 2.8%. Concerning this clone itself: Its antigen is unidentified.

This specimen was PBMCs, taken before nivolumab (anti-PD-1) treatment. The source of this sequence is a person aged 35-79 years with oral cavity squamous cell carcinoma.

CDR3 nucleotide sequence: TGCGCCAGCAGCTTGAGCGGGAGGTGGGAAACAGATACGCAGTATTTT. The encoded protein is CASSLSGRWETDTQYF. The rearrangement joins TRBV5-1 to TRBJ2-3; the match to TRBD2 covers 9 bases. The CDR3 length is 16 residues. Trimming took 1 base from V and 3 from J; bases not matched to a gene: 6. CDR1 is SGHRS and CDR2 is YFSETQ in the germline V gene.